These T cell receptor beta chains were read from a single sample in a study of T cells after yellow fever vaccination. Using its own MiXCR run on the 5' RACE reads, TCRdb lists one record per CDR3 protein. This sample yields around 340,000 distinct CDR3 sequences, of which 8.7% are seen a single time; approximately 18% belongs to the top ten. The specimen was PBMCs, collected on the day of the first yellow fever vaccination. These receptors were collected from a man between 18 and 35 years old who received the YFV17D yellow fever vaccine. The CDR3 runs from the conserved cysteine through the conserved F or W. D genes are given only for firm matches. Size values are once, few and many counts, or a class for expanded clones, and some rows have none.

V gene,clone size,D gene,J gene,CDR3 DNA,CDR3 protein
TRBV5-1,-,-,TRBJ2-3,TGCGCCAGCAGCTTGGGTCTCTCGGCGTCCACAGATACGCAGTATTTT,CASSLGLSASTDTQYF
TRBV28,many,-,TRBJ1-1,TGTGCCAGCAGCCAAACTGGGACTGAAGCTTTCTTT,CASSQTGTEAFF
TRBV7-6,many,TRBD1,TRBJ2-7,TGTGCCAGCAGCTTAGCGGGACAGGGCTACGAGCAGTACTTC,CASSLAGQGYEQYF
TRBV5-1,-,-,TRBJ1-2,TGCGCCAGCAGCGAACAGGACCCTCTCTATGGCTACACCTTC,CASSEQDPLYGYTF
TRBV7-2,once,TRBD1,TRBJ2-2,TGTGCCAGCAGTTCCGGGACAGGTGGTTTCACCGGGGAGCTGTTTTTT,CASSSGTGGFTGELFF
TRBV25-1,few,TRBD1,TRBJ1-6,TGTGCCAGCAGTGAAGTAGGAGACAGGGTCTCACCCCTCCACTTT,CASSEVGDRVSPLHF
TRBV14,-,-,TRBJ2-3,TGTGCCAGCAGCCCCCCGGGGTCCGATAGCACAGATACGCAGTATTTT,CASSPPGSDSTDTQYF
TRBV30,-,-,TRBJ2-7,TGTGCCTGGAGTTTAGGACAGAGAGAGTACTTC,CAWSLGQREYF
TRBV28,many,-,TRBJ2-7,TGTGCCAGCAGTTTGGACGGTCTCTACGAGCAGTACTTC,CASSLDGLYEQYF
TRBV6-1,-,-,TRBJ2-1,TGTGCCAGCAACCGGGATCCCGTGGTAAATGAGCAGTTCTTC,CASNRDPVVNEQFF